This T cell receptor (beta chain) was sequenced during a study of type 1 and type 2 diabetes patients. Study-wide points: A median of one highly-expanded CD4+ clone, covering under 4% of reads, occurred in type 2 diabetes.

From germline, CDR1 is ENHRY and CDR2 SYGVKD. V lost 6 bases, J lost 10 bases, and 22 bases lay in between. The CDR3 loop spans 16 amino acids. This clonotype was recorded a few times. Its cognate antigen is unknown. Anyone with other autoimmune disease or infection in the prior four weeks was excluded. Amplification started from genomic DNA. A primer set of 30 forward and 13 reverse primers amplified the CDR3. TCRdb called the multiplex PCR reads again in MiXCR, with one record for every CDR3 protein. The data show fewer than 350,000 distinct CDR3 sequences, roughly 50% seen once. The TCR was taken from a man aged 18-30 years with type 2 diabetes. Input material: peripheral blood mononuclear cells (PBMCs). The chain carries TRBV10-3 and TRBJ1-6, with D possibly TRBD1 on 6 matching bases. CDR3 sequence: CAIRAGAGQGGSPLHF. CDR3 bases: TGTGCCATCAGGGCGGGGGCCGGACAAGGCGGATCACCCCTCCACTTT.